The clone carrying this TCR beta chain was seen at least ten times. This sample is drawn from a study of T cells in Graves' hyperthyroidism and ophthalmopathy. It was RNA transcripts that yielded the amplified TCR beta CDR3 regions. The HTBI primer set drove a first-round RT-PCR of the TCR CDR3. TCRdb fed the multiplex PCR reads into MiXCR, producing one record per CDR3 protein. The table includes roughly 570,000 distinct CDR3 sequences, 40% to 55% detected once. The sequence came from a woman younger than 35 with Graves' hyperthyroidism. The source material was peripheral blood or thyroid tissue (not recorded which).

CDR3 amino acids: CASSPSYTEAFF. The CDR3 nucleotides are TGTGCCAGTAGTCCTAGCTACACTGAAGCTTTCTTT. The chain couples TRBV19 to TRBJ1-1, with D unclear. Germline loops: CDR1 LNHDA, CDR2 SQIVND (reference sequence). V shed 5 bases and J shed 3 bases, with 7 bases lying between them. CDR3 length equals 12 residues.